Following are 21 T cell receptor beta chains from one sample sequenced in a study of monozygotic twins with inflammatory bowel disease. Reanalyzing the 5' RACE reads, TCRdb keeps one entry per CDR3 protein, without DNA. This sample's clone table lists some 210,000 distinct CDR3 sequences. What was sequenced was blood. Receptors were obtained from a human donor with ulcerative colitis or Crohn's disease, or a healthy co-twin of an affected twin (not recorded which).

The CDR3 loop reads CASSPGQGPEQFF. The chain is built from TRBV5-1 and TRBJ2-1; the TRBD1 assignment by TCRdb is unverifiable without DNA. CDR3 size: 13 residues. Germline CDR1 SGHRS, CDR2 YFSETQ.

CDR3 amino acids: CASSFSASYEQYF. V usage is TRBV5-1 and J usage is TRBJ2-7. The CDR3 contains 13 residues. Germline V gene sequence: CDR1 SGHRS, CDR2 YFSETQ.

The chain links TRBV19 to TRBJ2-7; TCRdb selects TRBD1, and the lack of DNA leaves this call unchecked. This CDR3 spans 11 amino acids. The germline gives CDR1 LNHDA, CDR2 SQIVND (reference sequence). This CDR3 is CASSIRDEQYF.

The V and J genes are TRBV4-2 and TRBJ2-4; TCRdb indicates TRBD1, and absent DNA this call remains unverified. From germline, CDR1 is LGHNA and CDR2 YNFKEQ. The CDR3 spans 17 residues. The CDR3 spells CASSQDGGGVNKNIQYF.

The chain joins TRBV16 to TRBJ2-3. The CDR3 sequence is 14 residues long. Germline CDR1 reads KGHSY; CDR2 reads FQNENV. CDR3 sequence: CASSQRFSTDTQYF.

The chain employs TRBV10-3 and TRBJ2-4. The V gene's germline CDR1 is ENHRY and CDR2 SYGVKD. The CDR3 loop spans 12 amino acids. The CDR3 reads CAIRGLDDIQYF.

The genes are TRBV20-1 and TRBJ2-5. Per germline, CDR1 DFQATT and CDR2 SNEGSKA (reference sequence). The CDR3 sequence is 15 residues long. The CDR3 here is CSARDRGWYQETQYF.

The chain combines TRBV5-1 with TRBJ2-3; TCRdb's assignment of TRBD2 cannot be checked, as there is no DNA. This CDR3 contains 15 residues. Germline CDR1 SGHRS, CDR2 YFSETQ. CDR3 protein: CASSELAGGGNTQYF.

V is TRBV7-9 and J is TRBJ1-1; the TRBD1 assignment by TCRdb is unverifiable without DNA. This CDR3 spans 16 amino acids. CDR1 and CDR2 from the germline V gene are SEHNR and FQNEAQ (reference sequence). CDR3 loop: CASSLGDRVLVTEAFF. Full variable domain (missing parts from reference TRBV7-9 and TRBJ1-1): DTGVSQNPRHKITKRGQNVTFRCDPISEHNRLYWYRQTLGQGPEFLTYFQNEAQLEKSRLLSDRFSAERPKGSFSTLEIQRTEQGDSAMYLCASSLGDRVLVTEAFFGQGTRLTVV.

This sequence joins TRBV5-1 and TRBJ2-5; TCRdb names TRBD1, which stays unverified in the absence of DNA. This CDR3 comprises 13 residues. CDR1 is SGHRS, CDR2 YFSETQ, per germline. CDR3 in amino acids: CASSYQGRETQYF.

The chain carries TRBV5-6 and TRBJ1-5. The CDR3 spans 13 residues. Germline V gene sequence: CDR1 SGHDT, CDR2 YYEEEE. This CDR3 reads CASSLSLSQPQHF.

This chain links TRBV6-1 with TRBJ2-7; TCRdb proposes TRBD2, but this gene call is untestable without DNA. From germline, CDR1 is MNHNS and CDR2 SASEGT. CDR3 length: 15 residues. This CDR3 is CASRTSGGPAYEQYF.

The chain recombines TRBV5-1 with TRBJ2-7. Germline assignment: CDR1 SGHRS and CDR2 YFSETQ. The CDR3 is 14 amino acids. The CDR3 sequence is CASSLGPSSYEQYF.

J is TRBJ1-1 and V is TRBV7-2; the D gene TCRdb calls, TRBD1, cannot be checked with no DNA. The CDR3 is made up of 16 amino acids. Germline assignment: CDR1 SGHTA and CDR2 FQGNSA. The CDR3 here is CASSLWGSTSNTEAFF.

This chain uses TRBV5-6 with TRBJ2-7; there is no DNA to check the TCRdb D call of TRBD2. CDR1 SGHDT and CDR2 YYEEEE come from the germline V gene. This CDR3 spans 17 amino acids. CDR3 sequence: CASSLTTGFLEGYEQYF.

This rearrangement joins TRBV20-1 to TRBJ2-7; TCRdb's D gene call, TRBD1, goes unchecked for lack of DNA. Germline assignment: CDR1 DFQATT and CDR2 SNEGSKA (reference sequence). CDR3 length: 15 residues. The CDR3 reads CSARPRGGLPYEQYF.

This chain joins TRBV7-8 and TRBJ1-4; TCRdb lists TRBD1, though no DNA is available to test this call. Germline CDR1 is SGHVS and CDR2 is FQNEAQ. This CDR3 is built from 16 residues. CDR3 sequence reads: CASSWDTGTRGVKLFF.

The J gene is TRBJ2-2, the V gene TRBV15. Germline V gene data show CDR1 as LNHNV and CDR2 as YYDKDF (reference sequence). The CDR3 extends over 15 amino acids. The CDR3 sequence is CATSRDMMGTGELFF.

V is TRBV29-1 and J is TRBJ2-5. Germline V gene sequence: CDR1 SQVTM, CDR2 ANQGSEA. The length of the CDR3 is 12 residues. CDR3 loop: CSAGVPEETQYF.

The chain links TRBV7-9 to TRBJ1-4; TCRdb calls TRBD1, which cannot be checked without DNA. This CDR3 region has 15 residues. From germline, CDR1 is SEHNR and CDR2 FQNEAQ (reference sequence). This CDR3 is CASSPAGGRGEKLFF.

The chain recombines TRBV29-1 with TRBJ1-6. The CDR3 extends over 13 amino acids. The germline V gene has CDR1 SQVTM and CDR2 ANQGSEA. Here the CDR3 reads CSVGEDRFSPLHF.